This T cell receptor beta chain was retrieved from a study of blood T cell repertoires in COVID-19. On the study more broadly: From the United States, Italy and Spain came samples of acute and convalescent COVID-19. The cDNA or gDNA used as material had been derived from T cells, B-cell-depleted T cells, or PBMCs.

Repertoires were generated with immunoSEQ multiplex PCR, while TCRdb's copy carries only in-frame clones and drops some. The table has 200,000 to 250,000 clones, 80% seen once; the top ten hold about 7.7%. Germline loops: CDR1 MGHRA, CDR2 YSYEKL. Deletions cut 1 base from V and 7 bases from J, with 13 bases between. This CDR3 contains 14 residues. Participants were aged roughly 18 to 89 years, lived in some 23 US areas, and enrolled virtually. Categorization into cohorts depended on clinical history that participants reported. Sequenced material: PBMCs or T cells enriched from blood (not recorded which). V usage is TRBV4-1 and J usage is TRBJ2-5; a possible D gene is TRBD2 (5 bases). The receptor was derived from a middle-aged woman with acute COVID-19. CDR3 bases: TGCGCCAGCAGCCAAGCCAGAGGCGCGGGGACCCAGTACTTC. Encoded protein: CASSQARGAGTQYF.